The source of this T cell receptor (beta chain) is a study of shared clonotypes between healthy human individuals. Study information: The cohort comprised a couple of women and a few men. Their ages spanned 18 to 49 years. Study-wide findings and caveats: The genetic and exposure-history diversity represented was limited by few donors. Compared with clonotypes that all four donors shared, non-shared clonotypes had lower generation probabilities.

Germline V lookup: CDR1 MNHNS, CDR2 SASEGT. The CDR3 is 13 residues long. Losses at the gene ends were 3 bases for V and 4 bases for J; bases not matched to a gene: 3. Sequenced by immunoSEQ multiplex PCR; TCRdb stores in-frame clones only, minus some. The sample consists of 2 million to 2.5 million clones, 90% to 95% of them appearing once. Details on this clone: The antigen remains unidentified. Other nucleotide sequences in the sample specify the same CDR3.

The chain employs TRBV6-1 and TRBJ2-7; TRBD1 matches at 7 bases. The material sequenced was naive CD4+ T cells sorted from blood. The subset here: CD45RA+ positively selected. This sequence was found in a man aged 18 to 29 in good health. The CDR3 DNA follows: TGTGCCAGCAGTGAGACAGGGCCTTACGAGCAGTACTTC. Its protein product is CASSETGPYEQYF.